These 17 T cell receptor beta chains were sequenced from one sample in a study of spatial heterogeneity in lung cancer. Time point specified: sample taken at primary tumor resection. Unsorted samples of tumor, nontumor lung or frozen PBMC had their whole RNA sequenced. One entry per CDR3 protein, called by TCRdb with MiXCR from the 5' RACE reads. Of under 75,000 distinct CDR3 sequences listed, less than 15% are singletons. The input for sequencing was PBMCs, taken at surgery. Source of these receptors: a male donor with early-stage non-small cell lung cancer.

At least ten counts were recorded for this clonotype. V and J are TRBV3-1 and TRBJ1-1, with D hard to call. CDR1 and CDR2 (germline): LGHDT, YNNKEL (reference sequence). Trimming removed 3 bases at V and 3 bases at J, with 14 bases between. The CDR3 is 15 amino acids. CDR3 DNA: TGTGCCAGCAGCCATAGTGCAGCAGTGGACACTGAAGCTTTCTTT. Its translation is CASSHSAAVDTEAFF.

This clonotype has only a few counts. J is TRBJ2-1 and V is TRBV14; 7 nucleotides line up with TRBD2. V trimming: 4 bases; J trimming: 6 bases; junction bases outside the gene matches: 6. Germline V gives CDR1 SGHDN, CDR2 FVKESK. This CDR3 is 14 amino acids long. The CDR3 spells CASSRAGAANEQFF. The CDR3 DNA is TGTGCCAGCAGCCGGGCGGGAGCTGCCAATGAGCAGTTCTTC.

This clonotype was seen a handful of times. The chain joins TRBV5-1 to TRBJ2-7; TRBD1 might be the D (6 bases). The CDR3 length is 14 residues. Germline V gene lookup returns CDR1 SGHRS and CDR2 YFSETQ. V was clipped by 3 bases and J by 4 bases, with 14 bases between them. The CDR3 nucleotides are TGCGCCAGCAGCTCCGGTACACAGGGTTACGAGCAGTACTTC. Translation: CASSSGTQGYEQYF.

This clonotype was seen many times. The chain uses TRBV4-3 and TRBJ1-1; D call uncertain. Germline V CDR1 and CDR2: LGHNA, YSLEER. V gave up 3 bases and J gave up 3 bases, with 11 bases separating them. This CDR3 has 14 residues. CDR3 sequence reads: CASSHAGRHTEAFF. Here the CDR3 DNA reads TGCGCCAGCAGCCACGCCGGGAGGCACACTGAAGCTTTCTTT.

This clonotype was seen at least ten times. The chain recombines TRBV4-1 with TRBJ2-1; D may match TRBD1 or TRBD2 (5 bases each). CDR1 is MGHRA and CDR2 is YSYEKL in the germline V gene. The V end lost 0 bases, the J end lost 4 bases, and 16 bases lay between the germline ends. This CDR3 is built from 17 residues. CDR3 bases: TGCGCCAGCAGCCAAGAGGGGACGGGACCTAATTACAATGAGCAGTTCTTC. The encoded protein is CASSQEGTGPNYNEQFF.

This clonotype showed up just a few times. This chain joins TRBV6-5 and TRBJ1-6, with 9 nucleotides matching TRBD1. The CDR3 runs 16 residues. V lost 2 bases, J lost 7 bases, and 6 bases stayed unmatched. Germline V gives CDR1 MNHEY, CDR2 SVGAGI. This chain's CDR3 is CASSYRDGTGNSPLHF. As DNA, the CDR3 is TGTGCCAGCAGTTACCGCGATGGGACAGGGAATTCACCCCTCCACTTT.

The rearrangement joins TRBV2 to TRBJ2-1, with 11 bases lining up with TRBD2. Germline V CDR1 and CDR2: SNHLY, FYNNEI. The CDR3 has 13 residues. V was pared by 8 bases and J by 6 bases, with 3 bases of the junction left unmatched. The CDR3 is CASWGLAANEQFF. CDR3 sequence (DNA): TGTGCCAGCTGGGGACTAGCGGCCAATGAGCAGTTCTTC.

This clonotype has at least ten counts. The chain carries TRBV5-5 and TRBJ2-3; D remains unclear. The CDR3 spans 12 residues. The V gene lost 1 base and the J gene lost 6 bases, with 6 bases spanning the gap. The germline V gene encodes CDR1 SGHKS and CDR2 YYEKEE (reference sequence). The CDR3 region has the DNA TGTGCCAGCAGCTTGAGTGCGGATACGCAGTATTTT. This codes for CASSLSADTQYF.

At least ten counts were recorded for this clonotype. The gene calls are TRBV27 and TRBJ1-4; possibly TRBD1 for D (6 bases). Germline V gives CDR1 MNHEY, CDR2 SMNVEV (reference sequence). The CDR3 sequence is 16 residues long. Trimming cost V 4 bases and J 6 bases, with 18 bases left between them. Here the CDR3 DNA reads TGTGCCAGCAGTTCGTCGACCAGGGGTCGGGATGAAAAACTGTTTTTT. This codes for CASSSSTRGRDEKLFF.

This clonotype has a handful of counts. This sequence joins TRBV29-1 and TRBJ2-7; perhaps TRBD1 as D (6 bases). The CDR3 extends over 14 amino acids. Germline V lookup: CDR1 SQVTM, CDR2 ANQGSEA. V lost 6 bases and J lost 5, with 20 bases in between. The CDR3 nucleotides are TGCAGCGTCCTCACCGGACAGCCCAAGGACGAGCAGTACTTC. Translation gives CSVLTGQPKDEQYF.

Notes on this clonotype: This may come from a read error, since a much larger clone is one base off. CDR3 amino acids: CASNAGLNTEAFF. The DNA of the CDR3 is TGTGCCAGCAACGCTGGCCTGAACACTGAAGCTTTCTTT. The V gene is TRBV9, the J gene TRBJ1-1; the D is unclear. Between the trimmed V and J ends, which lost 6 bases and 0 bases, there was a span of 9 bases. This CDR3 contains 13 residues. Germline V lookup: CDR1 SGDLS, CDR2 YYNGEE.

This clonotype was counted only a few times. The genes are TRBV5-4 and TRBJ2-3; D gene uncertain. Per germline, CDR1 SGHNT and CDR2 YYREEE (reference sequence). The CDR3 extends over 13 amino acids. Trimming cost V 5 bases and J 2 bases, with 9 bases left between them. The CDR3 nucleotides read TGTGCCAGCAGGGACGGTTTCACAGATACGCAGTATTTT. This codes for CASRDGFTDTQYF.

V usage is TRBV5-6 and J usage is TRBJ2-7, with TRBD1 identical over 8 bases. The V and J ends lost 2 bases and 2 bases, in that order; junction bases with no gene match: 6. The CDR3 totals 15 residues. Germline CDR1 reads SGHDT; CDR2 reads YYEEEE. As DNA, the CDR3 is TGTGCCAGCAGCTTCTTCGGACAGGGCACCTACGAGCAGTACTTC. This gives the protein CASSFFGQGTYEQYF.

The table lists this clonotype with a few counts. This chain uses TRBV5-8 with TRBJ1-5; D is unresolved. This CDR3 comprises 12 residues. Trimming pared 1 base from V and 7 bases from J, leaving 6 bases between. Germline values: CDR1 SGHTS, CDR2 YDEGEE. CDR3 nucleotides: TGTGCCAGCAGCTTGAAAGGACAGCCCCAGCATTTT. This encodes CASSLKGQPQHF.

This clonotype was counted only a few times. The CDR3 nucleotides read TGTGCCAGCAGCTTAGATCCGAGGCTCGGGCCCTACAATGAGCAGTTCTTC. It specifies CASSLDPRLGPYNEQFF. The chain carries TRBV11-3 and TRBJ2-1; D gene ambiguous. CDR1 and CDR2 (germline): SGHNT, YENEEA. The V end lost 0 bases, the J end lost 2 bases, and 14 bases lay between the germline ends. The CDR3 totals 17 residues.

The rearrangement uses TRBV5-5 and TRBJ2-3, with a tentative D call TRBD2 (6 bases). The V and J ends lost 0 bases and 2 bases respectively, with 10 bases between them. The CDR3 has 15 amino acids. The germline V gene encodes CDR1 SGHKS and CDR2 YYEKEE (reference sequence). This CDR3 is CASSLAGLYTDTQYF. CDR3 nucleotides: TGTGCCAGCAGCTTGGCCGGACTATACACAGATACGCAGTATTTT.

The chain carries TRBV29-1 and TRBJ2-7, with a possible D match to TRBD2 (5 bases). The CDR3 has 13 residues. The germline gives CDR1 SQVTM, CDR2 ANQGSEA. V lost 6 bases, J lost 6 bases, and 18 bases lay in between. The CDR3 bases are TGCAGCGTGCAAAAGAGGGAATCAAGCGAGCAGTACTTC. This codes for CSVQKRESSEQYF.